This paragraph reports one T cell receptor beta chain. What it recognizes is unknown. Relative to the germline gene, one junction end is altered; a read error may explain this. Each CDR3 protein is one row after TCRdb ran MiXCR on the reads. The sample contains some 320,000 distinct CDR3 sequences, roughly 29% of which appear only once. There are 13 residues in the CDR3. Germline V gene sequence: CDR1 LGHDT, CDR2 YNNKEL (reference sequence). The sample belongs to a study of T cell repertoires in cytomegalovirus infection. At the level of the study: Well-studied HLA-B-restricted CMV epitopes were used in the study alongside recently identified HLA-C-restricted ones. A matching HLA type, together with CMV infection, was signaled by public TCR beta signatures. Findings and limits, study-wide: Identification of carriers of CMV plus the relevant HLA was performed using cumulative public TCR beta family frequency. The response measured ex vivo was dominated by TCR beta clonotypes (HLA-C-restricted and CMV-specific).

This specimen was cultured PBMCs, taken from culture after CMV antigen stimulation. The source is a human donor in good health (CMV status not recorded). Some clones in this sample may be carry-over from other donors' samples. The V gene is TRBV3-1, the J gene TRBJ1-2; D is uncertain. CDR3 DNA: TGTGACAGCAGCCCCGTCCGTAATAGCGGCTACACCTTC. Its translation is CDSSPVRNSGYTF.